This TCR beta chain originates from a study of shared clonotypes between healthy human individuals. Study in general: The cohort comprised two women and a few men. Their ages spanned 18 to 49 years.

Only in-frame clones appear in the TCRdb table, and some are missing; sequencing was by immunoSEQ multiplex PCR. The sample carries approximately 530,000 clones, 90% to 97% recorded once. The material sequenced was naive CD4+ T cells sorted from blood. The subset was: CD45RA+ positively selected. The clonotype originates from a woman aged 25 to 39 in good health.

This CDR3 reads CASSDARYGYTF. CDR3 bases: TGTGCCAGTTCCGACGCGCGCTATGGCTACACCTTC. The V and J genes are TRBV19 and TRBJ1-2; no definite D call. CDR1 is LNHDA, CDR2 SQIVND, per germline (reference sequence). V lost 8 bases and J lost 4, with 11 bases in between. This CDR3 region has 12 residues.